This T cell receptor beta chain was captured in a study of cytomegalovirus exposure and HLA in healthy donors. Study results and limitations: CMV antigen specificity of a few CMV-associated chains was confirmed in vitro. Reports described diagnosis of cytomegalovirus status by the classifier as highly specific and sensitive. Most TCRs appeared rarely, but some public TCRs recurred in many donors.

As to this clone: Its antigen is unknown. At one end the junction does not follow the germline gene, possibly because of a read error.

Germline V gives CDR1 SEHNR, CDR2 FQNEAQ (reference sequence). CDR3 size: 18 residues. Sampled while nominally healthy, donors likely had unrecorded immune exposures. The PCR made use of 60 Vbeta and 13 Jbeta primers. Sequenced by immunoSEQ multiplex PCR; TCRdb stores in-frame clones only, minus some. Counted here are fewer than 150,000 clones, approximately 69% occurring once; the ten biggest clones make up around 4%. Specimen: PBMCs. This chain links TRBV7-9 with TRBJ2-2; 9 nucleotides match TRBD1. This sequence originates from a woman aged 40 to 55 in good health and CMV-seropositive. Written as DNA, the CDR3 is TGTTCCAGCAGCTCGCCTCCCGGGACAGGGTCGAACACCGGGGAGCTGTTTTTT. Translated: CSSSSPPGTGSNTGELFF.